This T cell receptor (beta chain) was sequenced for a study of patients and donors after allogeneic stem cell transplantation. TCRdb redid the calling of the RT-PCR reads with MiXCR, one entry per CDR3 protein. Among about a million distinct CDR3 sequences listed, roughly 18% were seen once. Germline CDR1 and CDR2: MNHEY and SVGEGT. This CDR3 has 14 residues. V lost 2 bases and J 2 bases, leaving 9 bases between the germline ends. The source material was blood, either unsorted or a sorted T cell fraction (not recorded which). This TCR was sampled from a human donor who was either an allogeneic HSCT recipient or a stem cell or donor lymphocyte infusion donor (not recorded which). It is not recorded whose cells these are; they may come from a transplant donor. The V gene is TRBV6-2 or TRBV6-3, the J gene TRBJ1-2; D unresolved. The CDR3 nucleotides read TGTGCCAGCAGTTACAGCAGGTTGAACTATGGCTACACCTTC. It codes for CASSYSRLNYGYTF.